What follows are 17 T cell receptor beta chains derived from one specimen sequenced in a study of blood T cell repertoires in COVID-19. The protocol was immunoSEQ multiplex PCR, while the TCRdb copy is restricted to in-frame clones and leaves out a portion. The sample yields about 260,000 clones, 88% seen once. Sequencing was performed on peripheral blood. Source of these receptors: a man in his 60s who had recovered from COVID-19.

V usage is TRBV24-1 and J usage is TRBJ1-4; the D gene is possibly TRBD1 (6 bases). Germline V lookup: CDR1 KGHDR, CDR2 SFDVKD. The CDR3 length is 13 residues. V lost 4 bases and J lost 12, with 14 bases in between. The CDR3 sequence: CATSESTGFQLFF. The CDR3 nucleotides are TGTGCCACCAGTGAGTCTACAGGGTTTCAACTGTTTTTT.

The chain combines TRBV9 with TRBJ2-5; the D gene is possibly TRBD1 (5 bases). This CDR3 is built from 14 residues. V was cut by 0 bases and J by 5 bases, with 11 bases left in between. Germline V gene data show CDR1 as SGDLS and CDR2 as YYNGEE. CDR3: CASSVGVQGETQYF. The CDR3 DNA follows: TGTGCCAGCAGCGTAGGAGTCCAGGGTGAGACCCAGTACTTC.

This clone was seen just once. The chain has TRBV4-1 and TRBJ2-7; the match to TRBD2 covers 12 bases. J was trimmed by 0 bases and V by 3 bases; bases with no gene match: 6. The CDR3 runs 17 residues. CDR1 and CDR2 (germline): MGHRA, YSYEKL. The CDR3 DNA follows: TGCGCCAGCAGCCAGGCACCGACTAGCGGGGGCTCCTACGAGCAGTACTTC. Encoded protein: CASSQAPTSGGSYEQYF.

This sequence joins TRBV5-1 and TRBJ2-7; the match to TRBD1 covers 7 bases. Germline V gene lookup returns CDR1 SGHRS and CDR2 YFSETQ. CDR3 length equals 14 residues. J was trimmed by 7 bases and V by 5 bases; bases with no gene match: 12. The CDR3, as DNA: TGCGCCAGCAGTTCCGGGACAGCGATAATGGAGCAGTACTTC. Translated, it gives CASSSGTAIMEQYF.

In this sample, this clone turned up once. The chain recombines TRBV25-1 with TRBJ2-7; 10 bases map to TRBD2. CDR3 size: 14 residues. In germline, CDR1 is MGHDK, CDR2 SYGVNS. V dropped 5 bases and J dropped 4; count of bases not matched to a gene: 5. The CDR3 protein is CASSSILAGYEQYF. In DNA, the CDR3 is TGTGCCAGCAGTAGTATACTAGCGGGGTACGAGCAGTACTTC.

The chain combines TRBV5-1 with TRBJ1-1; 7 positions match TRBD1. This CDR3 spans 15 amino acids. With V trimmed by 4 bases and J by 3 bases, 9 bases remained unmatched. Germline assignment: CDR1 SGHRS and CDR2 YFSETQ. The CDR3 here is CASSRLRQGDTEAFF. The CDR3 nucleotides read TGCGCCAGCAGCCGGCTACGACAGGGAGACACTGAAGCTTTCTTT.

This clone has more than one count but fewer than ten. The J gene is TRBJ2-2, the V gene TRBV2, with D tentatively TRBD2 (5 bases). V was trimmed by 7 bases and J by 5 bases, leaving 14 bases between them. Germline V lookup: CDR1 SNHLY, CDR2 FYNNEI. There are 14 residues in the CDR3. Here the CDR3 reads CASIWGRGTGELFF. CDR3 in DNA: TGTGCCAGCATCTGGGGTCGGGGTACCGGGGAGCTGTTTTTT.

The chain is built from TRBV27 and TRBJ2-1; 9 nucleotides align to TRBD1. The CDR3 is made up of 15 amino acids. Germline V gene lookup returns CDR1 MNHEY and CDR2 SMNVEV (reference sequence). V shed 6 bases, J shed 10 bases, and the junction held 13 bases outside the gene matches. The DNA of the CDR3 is TGTGCCAGCAGCTTCCGGGACAGGGTAAGGGGGGAGCAGTTCTTC. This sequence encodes CASSFRDRVRGEQFF.

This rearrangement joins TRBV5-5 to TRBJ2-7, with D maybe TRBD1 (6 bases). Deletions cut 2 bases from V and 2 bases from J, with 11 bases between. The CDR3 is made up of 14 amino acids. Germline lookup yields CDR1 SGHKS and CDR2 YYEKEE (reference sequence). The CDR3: CASSFYRAAYEQYF. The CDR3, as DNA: TGTGCCAGCAGCTTTTACAGGGCCGCCTACGAGCAGTACTTC.

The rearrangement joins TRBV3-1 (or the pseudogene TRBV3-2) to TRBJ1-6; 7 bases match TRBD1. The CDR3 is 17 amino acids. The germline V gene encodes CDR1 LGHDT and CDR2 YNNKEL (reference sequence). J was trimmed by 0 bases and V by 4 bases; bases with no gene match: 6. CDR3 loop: CASSPYRGNSYNSPLHF. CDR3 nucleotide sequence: TGTGCCAGCAGCCCCTACAGGGGAAACTCCTATAATTCACCCCTCCACTTT.

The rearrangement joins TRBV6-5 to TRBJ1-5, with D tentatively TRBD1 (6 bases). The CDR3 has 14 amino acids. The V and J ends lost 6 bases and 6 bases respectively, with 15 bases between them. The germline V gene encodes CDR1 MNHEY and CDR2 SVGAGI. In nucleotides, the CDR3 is TGTGCCAGCAGGCAACAGGGAGGGCGTCAGCCCCAGCATTTT. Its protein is CASRQQGGRQPQHF.

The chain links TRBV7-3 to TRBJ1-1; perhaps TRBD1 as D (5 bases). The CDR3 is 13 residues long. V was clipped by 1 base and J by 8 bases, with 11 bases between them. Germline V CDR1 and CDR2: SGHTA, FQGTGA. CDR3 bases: TGTGCCAGCAGCTTAAACAGACAGACCGAAGCTTTCTTT. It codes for CASSLNRQTEAFF.

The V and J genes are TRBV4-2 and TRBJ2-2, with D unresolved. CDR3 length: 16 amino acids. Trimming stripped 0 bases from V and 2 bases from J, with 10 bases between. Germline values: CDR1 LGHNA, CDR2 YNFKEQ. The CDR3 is CASSQDERINTGELFF. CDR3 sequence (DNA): TGTGCCAGCAGCCAAGATGAGAGAATAAACACCGGGGAGCTGTTTTTT.

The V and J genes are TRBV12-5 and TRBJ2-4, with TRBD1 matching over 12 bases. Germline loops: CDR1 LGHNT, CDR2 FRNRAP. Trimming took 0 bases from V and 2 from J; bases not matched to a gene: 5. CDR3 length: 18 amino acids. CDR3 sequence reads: CASGLVRDRGPSKNIQYF. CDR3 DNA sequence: TGTGCTAGTGGTTTGGTAAGGGACAGGGGGCCCTCCAAAAACATTCAGTACTTC.

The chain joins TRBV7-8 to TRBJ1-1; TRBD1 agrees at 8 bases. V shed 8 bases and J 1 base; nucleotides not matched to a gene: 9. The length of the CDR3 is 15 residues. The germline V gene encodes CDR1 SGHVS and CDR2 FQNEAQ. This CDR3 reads CASSKQGTGNTEAFF. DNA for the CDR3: TGTGCCAGCTCAAAGCAGGGGACAGGGAACACTGAAGCTTTCTTT.

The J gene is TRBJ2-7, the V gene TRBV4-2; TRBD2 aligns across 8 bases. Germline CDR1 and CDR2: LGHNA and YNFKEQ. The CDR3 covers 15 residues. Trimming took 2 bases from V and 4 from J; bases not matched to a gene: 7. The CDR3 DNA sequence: TGTGCCAGCAGCCAATTACGCCGGGGGGGATACGAGCAGTACTTC. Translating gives CASSQLRRGGYEQYF.

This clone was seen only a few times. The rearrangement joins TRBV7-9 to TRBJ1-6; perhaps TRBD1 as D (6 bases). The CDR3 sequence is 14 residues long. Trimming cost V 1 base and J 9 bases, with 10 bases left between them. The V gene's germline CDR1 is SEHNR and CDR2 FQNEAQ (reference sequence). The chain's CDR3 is CASSLGDIGSPLHF. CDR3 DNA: TGTGCCAGCAGCTTAGGGGACATTGGTTCACCCCTCCACTTT.